The rows below give T cell receptor beta chains drawn from one sample of a study of T cell responses to AZD1222 COVID-19 vaccine. The protocol was immunoSEQ multiplex PCR, while the TCRdb copy is restricted to in-frame clones and leaves out a portion. Among over 85,000 clones listed, approximately 89% were seen once. The source material was peripheral blood, sampled 28 days after the second AZD1222 dose. The source of these receptors is an adult who received the AZD1222 COVID-19 vaccine. Each CDR3 is given with its conserved first and last residue. Each record gives: CDR3 protein, CDR3 DNA, D gene, CDR3 length, clone size, J gene, V gene. A D gene is named only where the DNA matches it firmly. Clone size is shown for a subset of rows, as once, few, many or a class of expanded clone.

cdr3_aa: CASSQGGSMGQETQYF
cdr3_nt: TGTGCCAGCAGCCAAGGGGGGTCGATGGGGCAAGAGACCCAGTACTTC
d_call: -
cdr3_length: 16
clone_size: -
j_call: TRBJ2-5
v_call: TRBV4-2

cdr3_aa: CASSFVNSPLHF
cdr3_nt: TGTGCCAGCAGTTTTGTTAATTCACCCCTCCACTTT
d_call: -
cdr3_length: 12
clone_size: -
j_call: TRBJ1-6
v_call: TRBV27

cdr3_aa: CASSLARVLGGNTIYF
cdr3_nt: TGTGCCAGCAGCTTGGCCCGGGTTTTAGGGGGAAACACCATATATTTT
d_call: -
cdr3_length: 16
clone_size: few
j_call: TRBJ1-3
v_call: TRBV5-5

cdr3_aa: CASSFWHQETQYF
cdr3_nt: TGTGCCAGCAGCTTTTGGCACCAAGAGACCCAGTACTTC
d_call: -
cdr3_length: 13
clone_size: -
j_call: TRBJ2-5
v_call: TRBV7-2

cdr3_aa: CASSPQRTGRGGQETQYF
cdr3_nt: TGTGCCAGCAGTCCCCAACGAACAGGTCGAGGGGGTCAAGAGACCCAGTACTTC
d_call: -
cdr3_length: 18
clone_size: -
j_call: TRBJ2-5
v_call: TRBV2

cdr3_aa: CATGQGQTDTQYF
cdr3_nt: TGTGCTACGGGGCAGGGGCAGACAGATACGCAGTATTTT
d_call: -
cdr3_length: 13
clone_size: -
j_call: TRBJ2-3
v_call: TRBV12-5

cdr3_aa: CASSIAASSYNEQFF
cdr3_nt: TGTGCCAGCAGCATAGCGGCGAGCTCCTACAATGAGCAGTTCTTC
d_call: -
cdr3_length: 15
clone_size: -
j_call: TRBJ2-1
v_call: TRBV7-3

cdr3_aa: CASSLDGARYGYTF
cdr3_nt: TGTGCCAGCAGCTTGGATGGGGCCCGCTATGGCTACACCTTC
d_call: -
cdr3_length: 14
clone_size: once
j_call: TRBJ1-2
v_call: TRBV7-9

cdr3_aa: CASSLATPYNEQFF
cdr3_nt: TGTGCCAGCAGCTTAGCTACACCCTACAATGAGCAGTTCTTC
d_call: -
cdr3_length: 14
clone_size: -
j_call: TRBJ2-1
v_call: TRBV7-9

cdr3_aa: CASSPRQGRIFRGYTF
cdr3_nt: TGTGCCAGCAGCCCACGACAGGGTAGGATATTTCGTGGCTACACCTTC
d_call: TRBD1
cdr3_length: 16
clone_size: -
j_call: TRBJ1-2
v_call: TRBV7-9

cdr3_aa: CASSPTGWEAFF
cdr3_nt: TGTGCCAGCAGCCCGACAGGTTGGGAAGCTTTCTTT
d_call: -
cdr3_length: 12
clone_size: -
j_call: TRBJ1-1
v_call: TRBV27

cdr3_aa: CASSATGGIESVQYF
cdr3_nt: TGCGCCAGCAGCGCAACAGGGGGCATAGAGTCTGTGCAGTACTTC
d_call: TRBD1
cdr3_length: 15
clone_size: -
j_call: TRBJ2-5
v_call: TRBV5-1

cdr3_aa: CASSYWTVNEQFF
cdr3_nt: TGTGCCAGCAGTTACTGGACAGTAAATGAGCAGTTCTTC
d_call: -
cdr3_length: 13
clone_size: -
j_call: TRBJ2-1
v_call: TRBV6-2/TRBV6-3

cdr3_aa: CASSLNGINNEQFF
cdr3_nt: TGTGCCAGCAGCTTAAACGGCATCAACAATGAGCAGTTCTTC
d_call: -
cdr3_length: 14
clone_size: -
j_call: TRBJ2-1
v_call: TRBV11-3